The rows below give T cell receptor beta chains drawn from one sample of a study of blood T cells in healthy people across ages. TCRdb re-derived calls from the 5' RACE reads in MiXCR, one entry per CDR3 protein. Counted here are about 900,000 distinct CDR3 sequences, 40% to 60% occurring once; the ten biggest clones make up 10% to 15%. The sample consisted of blood. These receptors all stem from a young man in good health. Both conserved end residues are part of each CDR3. Each record gives: CDR3 DNA, CDR3 protein, J gene, V gene, D gene, clone size. The D gene is left open where the match is weak. Some rows have no size entry. The others give once, few or many, or a class for an expanded clone.

CDR3 DNA: TGTGCCAGCAGTTTATTCCAGCGGGAGCAAGAGACCCAGTACTTC
CDR3 protein: CASSLFQREQETQYF
J gene: TRBJ2-5
V gene: TRBV12-3/TRBV12-4
D gene: TRBD2
clone size: few

CDR3 DNA: TGTGCCAGCAGTTTCGCGCAGGGTGACGAGCAGTACTTC
CDR3 protein: CASSFAQGDEQYF
J gene: TRBJ2-7
V gene: TRBV28
D gene: NA
clone size: few

CDR3 DNA: TGTGCCAGCAGCTCAGAGCGTGGGTACGAGCAGTACTTC
CDR3 protein: CASSSERGYEQYF
J gene: TRBJ2-7
V gene: TRBV7-2
D gene: NA
clone size: NA

CDR3 DNA: TGTGCCGGGAGTAGCCGGTTCGAACTGTTTTTT
CDR3 protein: CAGSSRFELFF
J gene: TRBJ1-4
V gene: TRBV30
D gene: NA
clone size: NA

CDR3 DNA: TGTGCCAGCAGTAGACAGGGAGGGTGGAACAATGAGCAGTTCTTC
CDR3 protein: CASSRQGGWNNEQFF
J gene: TRBJ2-1
V gene: TRBV27
D gene: NA
clone size: NA

CDR3 DNA: TGTGCCAGCTCAGCTACAGACGGGGAATACGCGTATTTT
CDR3 protein: CASSATDGEYAYF
J gene: TRBJ2-3
V gene: TRBV18
D gene: NA
clone size: NA

CDR3 DNA: TGCAGTGCACCCATTCGGGGACCGGGAAATCAGCCCCAGCATTTT
CDR3 protein: CSAPIRGPGNQPQHF
J gene: TRBJ1-5
V gene: TRBV20-1
D gene: NA
clone size: NA

CDR3 DNA: TGCAGCGACTGGACCGGGCCCCTTTCCTACGAGCAGTACTTC
CDR3 protein: CSDWTGPLSYEQYF
J gene: TRBJ2-7
V gene: TRBV29-1
D gene: NA
clone size: NA

CDR3 DNA: TGTGCCAGCAGCTCCATCCGGACAGGGGGAGTTTTCTTT
CDR3 protein: CASSSIRTGGVFF
J gene: TRBJ1-1
V gene: TRBV14
D gene: TRBD1
clone size: NA

CDR3 DNA: TGTGCCAGCAGCGTCTTATTGGCGGGGGGTCACGAGACCCAGTACTTC
CDR3 protein: CASSVLLAGGHETQYF
J gene: TRBJ2-5
V gene: TRBV9
D gene: TRBD2
clone size: many